The 9 T cell receptor beta chains in this list originate from one sample, sequenced in a study of Graves' ophthalmopathy and Graves' hyperthyroidism. The TCR beta CDR3 regions underwent amplification from RNA transcripts. Second-round multiplex PCR came after a first-round RT-PCR that employed HTBI primers. TCRdb processed the multiplex PCR reads anew with MiXCR; each CDR3 protein has one entry. The sample has roughly 1.1 million distinct CDR3 sequences; 35% to 45% are singletons. What was sequenced was peripheral blood or thyroid tissue (not recorded which). The source is an adult man with Graves' hyperthyroidism.

The V gene is TRBV9, the J gene TRBJ2-5; no clear D gene. CDR3 length: 14 residues. Trimming shortened V by 2 bases and J by 5 bases, and 13 bases separated the two germline ends. CDR1 is SGDLS, CDR2 YYNGEE, per germline. CDR3 protein: CASSVDGLGETQYF. CDR3 sequence (DNA): TGTGCCAGCAGCGTGGATGGTTTGGGGGAGACCCAGTACTTC.

With regard to this clonotype: This may come from a read error, since a much larger clone is one base off. Lacking the conserved final phenylalanine or tryptophan, this CDR3 likely reflects a read error. This sequence joins TRBV7-9 and TRBJ1-2, with 9 bases aligning to TRBD1. J was trimmed by 4 bases and V by 5 bases; bases with no gene match: 8. The germline gives CDR1 SEHNR, CDR2 FQNEAQ (reference sequence). The CDR3 has 15 residues. CDR3 coding DNA: TGTGCCAGCAGCCCGGAGACAGGGGGTTTCTATGGCTACACCCTC. Protein sequence: CASSPETGGFYGYTL.

The genes are TRBV25-1 and TRBJ2-2, with 10 positions matching TRBD1. The germline V gene has CDR1 MGHDK and CDR2 SYGVNS. V lost 4 bases and J lost 4; bases outside the gene matches: 3. This CDR3 is built from 15 residues. The CDR3 DNA is TGTGCCAGCAGTGGATGGACAGGGGGCACCGGGGAGCTGTTTTTT. Amino acids: CASSGWTGGTGELFF.

The table lists this clonotype with many counts. The CDR3 DNA reads TGTGCCAGTAGATTTGGCAATCAGCCCCAGCATTTT. Residues: CASRFGNQPQHF. The chain has TRBV19 and TRBJ1-5; D ambiguous. This CDR3 contains 12 residues. The V end lost 6 bases, the J end lost 2 bases, and 5 bases lay between the germline ends. The V gene's germline CDR1 is LNHDA and CDR2 SQIVND (reference sequence).

The J gene is TRBJ2-2, the V gene TRBV7-8, with unresolved D. The CDR3 extends over 15 amino acids. The V end was cut by 5 bases, the J end by 4 bases, with 14 bases between. Germline V CDR1 and CDR2: SGHVS, FQNEAQ. In DNA, the CDR3 is TGTGCCAGCAGCGTCCGTGTGGGTGGCACCGGGGAGCTGTTTTTT. Amino acids: CASSVRVGGTGELFF.

The CDR3, as DNA: TGTGCCAGCAGCTTAACTGGTCTAGGGGAGTACCAAGAGACCCAGTACTTC. This encodes CASSLTGLGEYQETQYF. The J gene is TRBJ2-5, the V gene TRBV7-9; D is perhaps TRBD1 or TRBD2 (5 bases each). Germline V gives CDR1 SEHNR, CDR2 FQNEAQ (reference sequence). The germline V and J ends were trimmed by 2 bases and 0 bases, with 16 bases remaining between them. The CDR3 is 17 amino acids. Together with reference TRBV7-9 and TRBJ2-5, the CDR3 gives the full variable domain: DTGVSQNPRHKITKRGQNVTFRCDPISEHNRLYWYRQTLGQGPEFLTYFQNEAQLEKSRLLSDRFSAERPKGSFSTLEIQRTEQGDSAMYLCASSLTGLGEYQETQYFGPGTRLLVL.

This clonotype was found many times. The chain recombines TRBV12-3 or TRBV12-4 with TRBJ2-2, with D tentatively TRBD1 or TRBD2 (5 bases each). The CDR3 is 15 residues long. V lost 5 bases to trimming and J lost 3 bases, with 13 bases between them. CDR3 in DNA: TGTGCCAGCAGTCCTCGGACGGGGCACACCGGGGAGCTGTTTTTT. This codes for CASSPRTGHTGELFF.

The chain links TRBV7-9 to TRBJ2-7; D might be TRBD2 (5 bases). Per the germline V gene, CDR1 is SEHNR and CDR2 is FQNEAQ (reference sequence). V lost 1 base, J lost 2 bases, and 12 bases lay in between. There are 15 residues in the CDR3. The CDR3 is CASSLESGRTYEQYF. The CDR3 bases are TGTGCCAGCAGCTTAGAATCGGGAAGGACCTACGAGCAGTACTTC.

This chain connects TRBV24-1 to TRBJ2-2, with D unresolved. The CDR3 covers 13 residues. V lost 2 bases and J 7 bases, leaving 7 bases between the germline ends. The germline V gene encodes CDR1 KGHDR and CDR2 SFDVKD. The CDR3 sequence is CATSDSISGELFF. CDR3 nucleotide sequence: TGTGCCACCAGTGATTCGATTAGCGGGGAGCTGTTTTTT.